The 11 T cell receptor beta chains listed next were all sequenced from one sample in a study of graft-versus-host responses after intestinal transplantation. Their antigens remain unidentified. Assay used: immunoSEQ multiplex PCR; TCRdb lists only in-frame clones, some missing. The repertoire holds approximately 77,000 clones, with about 89% as singletons. The specimen comprised unstimulated CD4+ T cells sorted from spleen or lymph node cells, sampled before intestinal transplant. These receptors all stem from a human donor who received an intestinal transplant.

This rearrangement joins TRBV28 to TRBJ1-4; TRBD1 aligns across 10 bases. Germline V lookup: CDR1 MDHEN, CDR2 SYDVKM. J lost 8 bases, V lost 5 bases, and 11 bases had no gene match. The CDR3 has 16 residues. For the CDR3, the DNA is TGTGCCAGCAGTCCTACCCTGGGGACAGGGGACGAAAAACTGTTTTTT. Translating gives CASSPTLGTGDEKLFF.

This clone was observed a handful of times. Germline and junction disagree at one end, which may indicate a read error. This chain uses TRBV6-6 with TRBJ1-2; 10 nucleotides agree with TRBD1. This CDR3 has 13 residues. Germline V gene sequence: CDR1 MNHNY, CDR2 SVGAGI (reference sequence). The CDR3 loop reads CASTQTGGARLAF. The CDR3 DNA reads TGTGCCAGCACCCAGACAGGGGGCGCCCGGTTGGCCTTC.

The chain has TRBV18 and TRBJ2-5, with TRBD1 matching 8 bases. Germline CDR1 KGHSH, CDR2 LQKENI. The CDR3 loop spans 17 amino acids. With V trimmed by 3 bases and J by 1 base, 10 bases remained unmatched. The CDR3, as DNA: TGTGCCAGCTCACCCCGCGTCGGGCAGGGGGCCCAAGAGACCCAGTACTTC. Translated: CASSPRVGQGAQETQYF.

CDR3 loop: CASSRRTGSTDTQYF. The CDR3 bases are TGTGCCAGCAGCCGACGGACAGGTAGCACAGATACGCAGTATTTT. The genes are TRBV28 and TRBJ2-3; 7 nucleotides align to TRBD1. Germline V gene sequence: CDR1 MDHEN, CDR2 SYDVKM. CDR3 length: 15 amino acids. The junction had 6 bases not matched to a gene; V was cut back by 6 bases and J by 0 bases.

The V and J genes are TRBV15 and TRBJ2-1; D possibly corresponds to TRBD1 (5 bases). V was shortened by 5 bases and J by 6 bases, with 11 bases between the two germline ends. The CDR3 extends over 13 amino acids. CDR1 LNHNV and CDR2 YYDKDF come from the germline V gene (reference sequence). CDR3 sequence reads: CATSLVQGNEQFF. The CDR3 DNA reads as TGTGCCACCAGCCTGGTGCAGGGCAATGAGCAGTTCTTC.

The V and J genes are TRBV7-9 and TRBJ1-2; 7 bases map to TRBD1. The CDR3 is 15 amino acids. Germline V gene sequence: CDR1 SEHNR, CDR2 FQNEAQ (reference sequence). After removal of 5 bases from V and 4 bases from J, the junction contained 10 bases not matched to a gene. The CDR3: CASSPQETGFYGYTF. In DNA form, the CDR3 reads TGTGCCAGCAGCCCGCAAGAGACAGGGTTCTATGGCTACACCTTC.

This clone has just a few counts. The CDR3 DNA sequence: TGTGCCAGCAGTTCCTTTAGCGGGTCCTACAATGAGCAGTTCTTC. Translation gives CASSSFSGSYNEQFF. This chain links TRBV28 with TRBJ2-1; TRBD2 matches 7 bases. Looked up from germline, CDR1 is MDHEN and CDR2 is SYDVKM. This CDR3 contains 15 residues. Losses at the gene ends were 4 bases for V and 1 base for J; bases not matched to a gene: 4. Based on the CDR3 plus reference TRBV28 and TRBJ2-1, the full variable domain is DVKVTQSSRYLVKRTGEKVFLECVQDMDHENMFWYRQDPGLGLRLIYFSYDVKMKEKGDIPEGYSVSREKKERFSLILESASTNQTSMYLCASSSFSGSYNEQFFGPGTRLTVL.

The V gene is TRBV27, the J gene TRBJ2-2, with 10 bases matching TRBD1. With 5 bases clipped from V and 4 bases from J, the junction kept 7 bases outside the gene matches. The germline gives CDR1 MNHEY, CDR2 SMNVEV (reference sequence). This CDR3 is built from 16 residues. For the CDR3, the DNA is TGTGCCAGCAGTCCCGTGTGGACAGGGGGCACCGGGGAGCTGTTTTTT. Translation: CASSPVWTGGTGELFF.

V and J are TRBV4-2 and TRBJ1-5, with D uncertain. Trimming cost V 1 base and J 3 bases, with 10 bases left between them. This CDR3 spans 15 amino acids. The V gene's germline CDR1 is LGHNA and CDR2 YNFKEQ. The CDR3 region is CASSQVGENNQPQHF. CDR3 bases: TGTGCCAGCAGCCAAGTCGGGGAGAACAATCAGCCCCAGCATTTT.

The chain uses TRBV5-4 and TRBJ2-5; 7 bases match TRBD1. CDR3 length equals 13 residues. V was clipped by 4 bases and J by 2 bases; unmatched bases: 2. Germline CDR1 and CDR2: SGHNT and YYREEE (reference sequence). This CDR3 is CASSPGQQETQYF. The CDR3 nucleotides are TGTGCCAGCAGCCCGGGACAGCAAGAGACCCAGTACTTC.

In this sample, this clone turned up once. The V and J genes are TRBV2 and TRBJ2-1; TRBD2 agrees at 14 bases. CDR1 SNHLY and CDR2 FYNNEI come from the germline V gene. The CDR3 spans 16 residues. V dropped 4 bases and J dropped 6; count of bases not matched to a gene: 5. In nucleotides, the CDR3 is TGTGCCAGCAGTGCTCTGACTAGCGGGAGGGCCAATGAGCAGTTCTTC. It is translated as CASSALTSGRANEQFF.